This entry lists 5 T cell receptor beta chains sequenced from one sample in a study of PD-L1 blockade in urothelial cancer. Using immunoSEQ multiplex PCR, the repertoire was profiled, and TCRdb retains in-frame clones only, with some absent. The sample contains 45,000 or so clones, about 88% of which appear only once. The time point denotes: pretreatment peripheral blood. Sequenced material: PBMCs, taken around atezolizumab (anti-PD-L1) treatment. The receptor set was obtained from a donor aged 40 or older with urothelial cancer.

The chain uses TRBV28 and TRBJ1-2; the match to TRBD1 covers 12 bases. Unmatched junction bases numbered 9, after V lost 5 bases and J lost 5 bases. This CDR3 contains 16 residues. The V gene's germline CDR1 is MDHEN and CDR2 SYDVKM. The CDR3 DNA sequence: TGTGCCAGCAGTACCCACCCGGGACAGGGGGCGTATGGCTACACCTTC. It encodes CASSTHPGQGAYGYTF.

The rearrangement joins TRBV29-1 to TRBJ2-3; 8 bases match TRBD1. The CDR3 sequence is 14 residues long. V shed 3 bases, J shed 4 bases, and the junction held 6 bases outside the gene matches. CDR1 is SQVTM and CDR2 is ANQGSEA in the germline V gene. CDR3 nucleotides: TGCAGCGTTGATCAGGGGGCCCATTCAGATACGCAGTATTTT. Translating gives CSVDQGAHSDTQYF.

The chain has TRBV5-4 and TRBJ1-2; 8 bases are shared with TRBD1. V lost 2 bases, J lost 6 bases, and 3 bases stayed unmatched. The CDR3 has 13 amino acids. Germline V lookup: CDR1 SGHNT, CDR2 YYREEE (reference sequence). CDR3 amino acids: CASSFGTGDGYTF. CDR3 coding DNA: TGTGCCAGCAGCTTTGGGACAGGTGATGGCTACACCTTC.

The chain is built from TRBV18 and TRBJ2-1; TRBD2 might be the D (6 bases). The CDR3 covers 16 residues. Trimming removed 2 bases at V and 9 bases at J, with 20 bases between. Germline CDR1 and CDR2: KGHSH and LQKENI. The DNA for the CDR3 is TGTGCCAGCTCACCAGGCGGCGGGGTACGTAACGGTGAGCAGTTCTTC. It codes for CASSPGGGVRNGEQFF.

V gene TRBV4-2 combines with J gene TRBJ2-5; 8 bases agree with TRBD2. The CDR3 runs 16 residues. Trimming took 0 bases from V and 4 from J; bases not matched to a gene: 7. CDR1 and CDR2 from the germline V gene are LGHNA and YNFKEQ. Written as DNA, the CDR3 is TGTGCCAGCAGCCAAGATGCGGGAGGTACGGGAGAGACCCAGTACTTC. Translation: CASSQDAGGTGETQYF.